Described below is a single T cell receptor beta chain sequence and its context. This record comes from a study of blood T cell repertoires in COVID-19. Study-level information: COVID-19 samples collected from the United States, Italy and Spain covered acute and convalescent phases. In each case, the material was cDNA or gDNA derived from T cells, B-cell-depleted T cells, or PBMCs.

Authors' methods: Amplification of reference gene primers was used by the study to estimate nucleated cell counts. Produced via immunoSEQ multiplex PCR; TCRdb's table is partial and in-frame only. That table gives V, J and clone size, and the DNA gave D and trimming. The sample consists of 75,000 to 100,000 clones, 70% to 90% of them appearing once. The receptor comes from a human donor with acute or convalescent COVID-19. The donor label of this sample is uncertain. Sequencing input: peripheral blood.

CDR3 loop: CASSFPTSGGYEQYF. The CDR3 region has the DNA TGTGCCAGCAGCTTCCCTACTAGCGGGGGCTACGAGCAGTACTTC. The chain couples TRBV5-6 to TRBJ2-7; 11 bases fit TRBD2. The CDR3 runs to 15 residues. CDR1 is SGHDT, CDR2 YYEEEE, per germline. Losses at the gene ends were 2 bases for V and 3 bases for J; bases not matched to a gene: 4.